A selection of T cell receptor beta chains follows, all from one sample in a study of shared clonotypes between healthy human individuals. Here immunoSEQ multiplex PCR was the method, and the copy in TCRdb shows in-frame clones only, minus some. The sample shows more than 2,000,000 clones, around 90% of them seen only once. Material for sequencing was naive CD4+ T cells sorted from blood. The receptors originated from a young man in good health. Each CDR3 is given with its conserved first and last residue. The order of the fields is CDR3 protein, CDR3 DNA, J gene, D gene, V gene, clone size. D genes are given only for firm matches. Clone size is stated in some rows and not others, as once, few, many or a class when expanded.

CSVEFPNGLSGTQYF	TGCAGCGTTGAATTCCCCAATGGCCTCAGTGGTACGCAGTATTTT	TRBJ2-3	NA	TRBV29-1	NA
CASSRTQGPYEQYF	TGCGCCAGCAGCAGGACCCAGGGTCCCTACGAGCAGTACTTC	TRBJ2-7	NA	TRBV5-1	NA
CAWRIGGGRSNQPQHF	TGTGCCTGGAGAATCGGGGGCGGAAGGAGCAATCAGCCCCAGCATTTT	TRBJ1-5	NA	TRBV30	once
CASKAGGRTDTQYF	TGTGCCAGCAAAGCGGGGGGGCGCACAGATACGCAGTATTTT	TRBJ2-3	TRBD2	TRBV6-5	NA
CASSVARTASSYEQYF	TGTGCCAGCAGCGTAGCTAGGACAGCGAGCTCCTACGAGCAGTACTTC	TRBJ2-7	NA	TRBV9	once
CAWSADRGRDGYTF	TGTGCCTGGAGCGCCGACAGGGGGCGTGATGGCTACACCTTC	TRBJ1-2	TRBD1	TRBV30	NA
CAYLDQGRTEAFF	TGTGCCTATCTCGACCAGGGCCGGACTGAAGCTTTCTTT	TRBJ1-1	NA	TRBV30	NA
CASSLAGSSYNEQFF	TGTGCTAGCAGCCTAGCGGGCAGCTCCTACAATGAGCAGTTCTTC	TRBJ2-1	TRBD2	TRBV7-7	NA
CATRAGLGGSYEQYF	TGTGCCACCAGAGCGGGGCTGGGGGGCTCCTACGAGCAGTACTTC	TRBJ2-7	TRBD2	TRBV11-2	NA
CASSDLYEQYF	TGTGCCAGCAGTGATCTCTACGAGCAGTACTTC	TRBJ2-7	NA	TRBV6-1	NA